This T cell receptor (beta chain) derives from a study of T cells after yellow fever vaccination (dated by TCRdb to 2018 to 2020). Study-wide context: Libraries from fractions with low cell numbers were prepared with the SMART-Seq v4 Ultra Low Input RNA kit. To follow T-cell clones before and after both primary and booster YFV17D yellow fever vaccination, bulk TCR alpha and beta repertoires underwent longitudinal sequencing. Two healthy male donors, one aged 18 to 29 and one aged 30 to 39 years, were included in the cohort. Blood was collected at multiple timepoints before and after primary and secondary immunization, and bulk PBMC replicates and cell subsets were isolated.

The CDR1 and CDR2 encoded by the germline V gene are SQVTM and ANQGSEA. From its cysteine to its phenylalanine, the CDR3 spans 13 amino acids. Only the CDR3 portion is preserved as DNA: 39 bases, with reading frame beginning at the first base. For this chain, trimming is 6 bases at the V end and 0 bases at the J end, and the number of junction bases without a gene match is 5. Synthesis of TCR cDNA relied on 5'RACE template switching, a step that introduced a universal primer site along with unique molecular identifiers. cDNA synthesis was primed from both the TCR alpha and TCR beta constant segments. Two PCR steps were used to amplify libraries, with sample barcodes and sequencing adapters being added in the second step. Libraries were sequenced on Illumina HiSeq 2500 (2x100 bp) or NovaSeq (2x150 bp). From the authors' description of their analysis: MIGEC was used to demultiplex reads and collapse the reads into UMI consensus sequences, and MiXCR was used for V(D)J alignment. Clonotypes responding to the vaccine were identified with edgeR on replicate PBMC samples, with the criteria of FDR below 0.01 and a log2 fold change above 5 up to day 15. CD4 or CD8 identity was assigned to each bulk clonotype according to whether the clonotype was present at higher abundance in the sequenced CD4 repertoire or the sequenced CD8 repertoire. TCRdb applied fastp at Q25 and MiXCR to the public reads, then kept only in-frame beta chains. For every CDR3 protein sequence, its rows merge into one entry that carries the most common genes and DNA. For this entry, the V and J calls and clone size follow TCRdb and not the study's own pipeline. Across this sample there are roughly 240,000 distinct CDR3 sequences, with 6% to 8% seen only once. The ten largest account for more than 1% of the sample.

What the research found in general, with its limitations: A small share of clonotypes occurred in both CD4 and CD8 compartments, likely arising from convergent recombination. Most clones expanded after primary vaccination (96% of CD4 and 88% of CD8) were re-detected after the booster, suggesting that broad memory maintenance occurred. Computational filtering was required because FACS-sorted repertoires could contain abundant contaminating clonotypes from the bulk population. Only two donors were included in the study, so the extent to which the findings can be generalized is limited. Compared with the primary T-cell response, the secondary T-cell response was weaker but faster, peaking on day 5 rather than day 15.

This clonotype was recorded at least ten times. Its antigen specificity is not known. Qualities for individual bases were not recorded, and no much larger clone is one base off. In the paper's terms, the treatment or condition label means: live attenuated yellow fever vaccine strain. A standard Ficoll-Paque protocol was used to isolate PBMCs from peripheral blood. CD4 and CD8 T-cell fractions were isolated with Dynabeads CD4 and CD8 positive selection kits. TriZol was used to extract RNA from bulk PBMCs, CD4 and CD8 fractions, and dextramer-positive and dextramer-negative fractions. The material sequenced was CD4+ T cells sorted from PBMCs, taken on the day of the yellow fever booster vaccination. The sequence links TRBV29-1 to TRBJ2-7, with TRBD1 identical over 7 junction bases. This sequence originates from a man aged 25-45 years who received the YFV17D yellow fever vaccine. The nucleotides read TGCAGCGTCCAGACAGGGAGCTCCTACGAGCAGTACTTC. The translation is CSVQTGSSYEQYF.